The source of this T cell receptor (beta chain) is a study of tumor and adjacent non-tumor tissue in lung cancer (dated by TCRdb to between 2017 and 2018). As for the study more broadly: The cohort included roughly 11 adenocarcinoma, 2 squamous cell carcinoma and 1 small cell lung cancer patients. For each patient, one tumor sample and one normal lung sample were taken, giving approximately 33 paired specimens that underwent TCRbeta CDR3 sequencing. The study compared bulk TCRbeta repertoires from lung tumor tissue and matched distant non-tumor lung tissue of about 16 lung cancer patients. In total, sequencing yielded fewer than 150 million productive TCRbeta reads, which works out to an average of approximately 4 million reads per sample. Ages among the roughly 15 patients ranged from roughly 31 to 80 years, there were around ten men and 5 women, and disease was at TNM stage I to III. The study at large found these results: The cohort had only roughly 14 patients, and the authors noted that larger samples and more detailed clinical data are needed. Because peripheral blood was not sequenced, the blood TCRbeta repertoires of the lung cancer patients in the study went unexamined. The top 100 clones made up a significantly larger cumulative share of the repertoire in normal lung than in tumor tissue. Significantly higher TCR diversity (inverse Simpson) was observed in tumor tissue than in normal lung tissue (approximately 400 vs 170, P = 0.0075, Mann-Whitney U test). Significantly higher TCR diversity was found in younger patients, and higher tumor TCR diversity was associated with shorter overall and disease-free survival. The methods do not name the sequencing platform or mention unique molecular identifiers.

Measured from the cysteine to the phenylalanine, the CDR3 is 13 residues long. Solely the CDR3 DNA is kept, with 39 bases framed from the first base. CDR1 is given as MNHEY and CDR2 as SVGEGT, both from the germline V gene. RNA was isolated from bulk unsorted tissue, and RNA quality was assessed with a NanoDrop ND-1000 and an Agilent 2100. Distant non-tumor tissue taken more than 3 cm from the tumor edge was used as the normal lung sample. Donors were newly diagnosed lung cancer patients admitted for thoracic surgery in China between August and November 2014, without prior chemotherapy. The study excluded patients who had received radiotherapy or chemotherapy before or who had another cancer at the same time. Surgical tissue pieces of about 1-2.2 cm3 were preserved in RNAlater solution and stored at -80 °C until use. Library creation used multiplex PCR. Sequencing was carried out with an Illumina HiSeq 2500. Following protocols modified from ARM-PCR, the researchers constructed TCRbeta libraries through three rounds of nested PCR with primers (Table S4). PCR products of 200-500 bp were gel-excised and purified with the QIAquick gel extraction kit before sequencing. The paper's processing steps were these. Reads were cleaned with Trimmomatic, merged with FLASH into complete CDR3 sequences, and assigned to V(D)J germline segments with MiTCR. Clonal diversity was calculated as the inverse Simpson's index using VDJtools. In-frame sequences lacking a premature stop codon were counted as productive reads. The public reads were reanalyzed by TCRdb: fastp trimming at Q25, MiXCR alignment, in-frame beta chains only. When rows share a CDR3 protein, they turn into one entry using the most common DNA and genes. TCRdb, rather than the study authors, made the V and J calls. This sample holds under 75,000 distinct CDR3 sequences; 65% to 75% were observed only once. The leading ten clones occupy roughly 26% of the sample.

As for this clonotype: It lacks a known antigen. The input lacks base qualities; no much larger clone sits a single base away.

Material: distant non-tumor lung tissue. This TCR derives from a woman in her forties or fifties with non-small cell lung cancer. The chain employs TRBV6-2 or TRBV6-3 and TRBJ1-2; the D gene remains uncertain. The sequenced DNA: TGTGTCTGCACACGAGATTCTTCCTATGGCTACACCTTC. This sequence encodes CVCTRDSSYGYTF.